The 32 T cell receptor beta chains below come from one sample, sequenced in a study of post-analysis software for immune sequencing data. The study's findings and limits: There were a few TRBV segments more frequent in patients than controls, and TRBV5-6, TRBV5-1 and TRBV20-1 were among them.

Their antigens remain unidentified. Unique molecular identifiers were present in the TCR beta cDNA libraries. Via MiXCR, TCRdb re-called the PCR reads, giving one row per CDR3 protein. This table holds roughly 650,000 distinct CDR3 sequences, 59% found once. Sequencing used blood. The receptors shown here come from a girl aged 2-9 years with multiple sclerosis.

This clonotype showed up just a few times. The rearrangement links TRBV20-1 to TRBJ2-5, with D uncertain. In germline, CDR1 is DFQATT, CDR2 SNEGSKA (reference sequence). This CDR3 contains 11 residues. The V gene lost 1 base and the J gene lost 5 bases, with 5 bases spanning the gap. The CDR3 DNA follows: TGCAGTGCTAGAGTTAGCGAGACCCAGTACTTC. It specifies CSARVSETQYF.

CDR3 DNA: TGCAGCGTTAGGACATCAGCATACGGGCAGTACTTC. This translates into CSVRTSAYGQYF. The rearrangement uses TRBV29-1 and TRBJ2-5; D is possibly TRBD1 (5 bases). The V end lost 5 bases, the J end lost 11 bases, and 18 bases lay between the germline ends. This CDR3 spans 12 amino acids. Germline assignment: CDR1 SQVTM and CDR2 ANQGSEA.

CDR3 protein: CASSLETRTTQYF. CDR3 in DNA: TGTGCCAGCAGTTTAGAGACGAGGACGACGCAGTATTTT. The chain carries TRBV12-3 or TRBV12-4 and TRBJ2-3; D unclear. V dropped 1 base and J dropped 9 bases, with 11 bases sitting between them. This CDR3 is built from 13 residues.

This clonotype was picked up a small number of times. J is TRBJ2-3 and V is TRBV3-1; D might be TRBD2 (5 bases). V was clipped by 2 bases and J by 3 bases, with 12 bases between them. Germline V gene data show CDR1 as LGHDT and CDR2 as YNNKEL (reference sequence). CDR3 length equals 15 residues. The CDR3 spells CASSQKGRNTDTQYF. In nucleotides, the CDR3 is TGTGCCAGCAGCCAAAAAGGGAGAAATACAGATACGCAGTATTTT.

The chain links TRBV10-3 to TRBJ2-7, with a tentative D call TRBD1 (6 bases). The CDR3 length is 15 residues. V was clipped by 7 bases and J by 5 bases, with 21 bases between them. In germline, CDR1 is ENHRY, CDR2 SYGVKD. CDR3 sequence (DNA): TGTGCCATCACCGAAGGCGGAACAGGGAGAAACGAGCAGTACTTC. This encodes CAITEGGTGRNEQYF.

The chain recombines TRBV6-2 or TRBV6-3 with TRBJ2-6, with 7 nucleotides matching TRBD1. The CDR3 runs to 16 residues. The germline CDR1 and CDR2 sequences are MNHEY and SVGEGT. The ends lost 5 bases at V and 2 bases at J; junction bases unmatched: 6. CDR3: CASSDDRVPGANVLTF. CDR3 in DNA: TGTGCCAGCAGTGATGACAGGGTCCCTGGGGCCAACGTCCTGACTTTC.

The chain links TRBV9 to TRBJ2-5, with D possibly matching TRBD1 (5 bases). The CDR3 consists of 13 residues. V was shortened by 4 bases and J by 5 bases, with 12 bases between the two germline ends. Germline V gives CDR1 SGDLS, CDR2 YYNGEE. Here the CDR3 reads CASSPPRVETQYF. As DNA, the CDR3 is TGTGCCAGCAGCCCTCCCAGGGTCGAGACCCAGTACTTC.

CDR3 protein: CASSNYWTVFNYGYTF. DNA for the CDR3: TGTGCCAGCAGCAACTACTGGACAGTTTTTAACTATGGCTACACCTTC. This rearrangement joins TRBV11-2 to TRBJ1-2, with D perhaps TRBD1 (6 bases). Germline V gene sequence: CDR1 SGHAT, CDR2 FQNNGV. The germline V and J ends were trimmed by 5 bases and 1 base, with 17 bases remaining between them. CDR3 size: 16 residues.

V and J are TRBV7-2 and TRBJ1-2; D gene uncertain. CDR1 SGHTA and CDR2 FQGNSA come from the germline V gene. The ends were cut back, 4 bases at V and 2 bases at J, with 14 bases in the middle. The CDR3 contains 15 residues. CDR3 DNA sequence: TGTGCCAGCAGCTCCTATCGGGCAGTAAACTATGGCTACACCTTC. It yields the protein CASSSYRAVNYGYTF.

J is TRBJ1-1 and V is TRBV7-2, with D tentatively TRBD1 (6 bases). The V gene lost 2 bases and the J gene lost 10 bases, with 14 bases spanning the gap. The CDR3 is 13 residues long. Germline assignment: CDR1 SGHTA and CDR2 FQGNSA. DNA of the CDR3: TGTGCCAGCAGCTTACCCGCCAGACAGGTAGCTTTCTTT. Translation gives CASSLPARQVAFF.

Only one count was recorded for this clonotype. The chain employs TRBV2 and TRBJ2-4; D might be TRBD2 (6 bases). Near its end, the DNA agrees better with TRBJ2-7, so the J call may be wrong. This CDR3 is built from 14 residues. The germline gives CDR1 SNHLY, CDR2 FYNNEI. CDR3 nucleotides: TGTGCCAGCAGTGAAGCTAGCGGCGCCTACGAGCAGTACTTC. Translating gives CASSEASGAYEQYF.

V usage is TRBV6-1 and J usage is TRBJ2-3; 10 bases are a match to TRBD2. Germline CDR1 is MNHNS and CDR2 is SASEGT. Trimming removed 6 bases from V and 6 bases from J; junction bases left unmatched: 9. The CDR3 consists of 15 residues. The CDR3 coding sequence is TGTGCCAGCAGGGGCGGTAGCGGGGGGAGTGATACGCAGTATTTT. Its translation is CASRGGSGGSDTQYF.

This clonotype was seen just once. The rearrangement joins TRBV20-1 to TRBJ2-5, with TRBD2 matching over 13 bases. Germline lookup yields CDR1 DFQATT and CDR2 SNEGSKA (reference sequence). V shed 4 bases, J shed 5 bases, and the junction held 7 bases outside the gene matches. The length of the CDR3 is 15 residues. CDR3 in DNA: TGCAGTGCTACGATAACTAGCGGGGGGGCGGAGACCCAGTACTTC. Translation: CSATITSGGAETQYF.

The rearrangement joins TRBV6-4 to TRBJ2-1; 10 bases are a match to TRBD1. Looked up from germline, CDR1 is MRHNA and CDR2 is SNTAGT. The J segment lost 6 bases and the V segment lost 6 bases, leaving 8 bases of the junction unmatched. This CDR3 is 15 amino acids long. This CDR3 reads CASRPGTGAVNEQFF. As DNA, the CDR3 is TGTGCCAGCAGGCCCGGGACAGGGGCCGTCAATGAGCAGTTCTTC.

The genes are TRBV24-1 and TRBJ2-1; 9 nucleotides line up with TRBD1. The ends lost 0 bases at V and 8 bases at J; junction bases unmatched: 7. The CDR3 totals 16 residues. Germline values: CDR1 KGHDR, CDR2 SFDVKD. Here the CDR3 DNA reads TGTGCCACCAGTGATTTGCTGGGACAGGGTGGCTATGAGCAGTTCTTC. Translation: CATSDLLGQGGYEQFF.

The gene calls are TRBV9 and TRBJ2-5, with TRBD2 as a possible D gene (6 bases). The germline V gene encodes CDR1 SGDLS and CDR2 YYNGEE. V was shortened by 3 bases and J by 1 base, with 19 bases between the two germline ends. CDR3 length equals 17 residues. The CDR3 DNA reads TGTGCCAGCAGCGGAAGGCGGGCTAGCGACCTCCAAGAGACCCAGTACTTC. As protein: CASSGRRASDLQETQYF.

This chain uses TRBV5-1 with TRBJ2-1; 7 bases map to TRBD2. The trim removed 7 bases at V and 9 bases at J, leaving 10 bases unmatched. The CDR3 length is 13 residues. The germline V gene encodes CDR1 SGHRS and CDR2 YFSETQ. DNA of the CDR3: TGCGCCAGCGCTCTTGGGACTACCACTGAGCAGTTCTTC. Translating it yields CASALGTTTEQFF.

CDR3 DNA: TGTGCCAGCAGCTGGCTAGCGGGAGGTGGCATAGGTGAGCAGTACTTC. Amino acid sequence: CASSWLAGGGIGEQYF. The chain combines TRBV5-8 with TRBJ2-5, with TRBD2 matching over 11 bases. The CDR3 has 16 amino acids. The junction had 15 bases not matched to a gene; V was cut back by 3 bases and J by 11 bases. Germline V CDR1 and CDR2: SGHTS, YDEGEE.

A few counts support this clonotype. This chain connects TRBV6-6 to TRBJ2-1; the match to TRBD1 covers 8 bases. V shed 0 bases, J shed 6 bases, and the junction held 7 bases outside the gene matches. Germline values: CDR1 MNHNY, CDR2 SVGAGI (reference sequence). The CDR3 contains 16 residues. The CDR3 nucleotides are TGTGCCAGCAGTTACTCGAAAGGAGACAGGGGCAATGAGCAGTTCTTC. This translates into CASSYSKGDRGNEQFF.

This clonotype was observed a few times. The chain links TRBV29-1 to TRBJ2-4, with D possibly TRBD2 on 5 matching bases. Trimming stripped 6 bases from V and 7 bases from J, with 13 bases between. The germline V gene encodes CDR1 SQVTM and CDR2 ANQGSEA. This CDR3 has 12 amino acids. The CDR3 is CSVRPSGNIQYF. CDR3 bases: TGCAGCGTAAGGCCCTCGGGGAACATTCAGTACTTC.

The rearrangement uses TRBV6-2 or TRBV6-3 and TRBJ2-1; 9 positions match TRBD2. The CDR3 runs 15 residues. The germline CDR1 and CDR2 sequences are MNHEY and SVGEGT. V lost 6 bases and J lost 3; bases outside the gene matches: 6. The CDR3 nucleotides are TGTGCCAGCAGACCAAGCGGGGGGCTCTACAATGAGCAGTTCTTC. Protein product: CASRPSGGLYNEQFF.

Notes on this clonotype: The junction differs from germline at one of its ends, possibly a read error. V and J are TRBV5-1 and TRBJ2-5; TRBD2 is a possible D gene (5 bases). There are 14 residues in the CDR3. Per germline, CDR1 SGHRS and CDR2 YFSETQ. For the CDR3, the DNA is TGCGCTAGCAGCCCCGGGAACGCTCAAGAGACCCAGTACTTC. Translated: CASSPGNAQETQYF. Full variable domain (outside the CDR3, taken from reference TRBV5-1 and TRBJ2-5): KAGVTQTPRYLIKTRGQQVTLSCSPISGHRSVSWYQQTPGQGLQFLFEYFSETQRNKGNFPGRFSGRQFSNSRSEMNVSTLELGDSALYLCASSPGNAQETQYFGPGTRLLVL.

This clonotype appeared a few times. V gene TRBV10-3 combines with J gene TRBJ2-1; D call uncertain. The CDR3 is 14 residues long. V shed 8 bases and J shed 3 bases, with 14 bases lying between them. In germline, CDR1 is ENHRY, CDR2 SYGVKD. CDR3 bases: TGTGCCATCGGAGCTAGGACGCTCTACAATGAGCAGTTCTTC. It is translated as CAIGARTLYNEQFF.

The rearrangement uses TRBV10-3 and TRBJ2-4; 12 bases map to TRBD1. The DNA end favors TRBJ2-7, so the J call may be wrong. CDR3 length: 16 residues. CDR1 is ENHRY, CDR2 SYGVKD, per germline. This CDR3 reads CAISESGQGASYEQYF. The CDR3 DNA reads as TGTGCCATCAGTGAGTCGGGACAGGGGGCCTCCTACGAGCAGTACTTC.

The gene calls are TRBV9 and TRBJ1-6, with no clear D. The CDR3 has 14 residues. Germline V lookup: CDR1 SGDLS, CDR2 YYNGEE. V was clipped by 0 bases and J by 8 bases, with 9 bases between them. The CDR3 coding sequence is TGTGCCAGCAGCGTAGAGGGCTGGGATTCACCCCTCCACTTT. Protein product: CASSVEGWDSPLHF.

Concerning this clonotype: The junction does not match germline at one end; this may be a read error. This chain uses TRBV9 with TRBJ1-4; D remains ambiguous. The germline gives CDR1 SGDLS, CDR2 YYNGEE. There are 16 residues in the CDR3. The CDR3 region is CASSVGSAATNEKRFF. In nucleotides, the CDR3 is TGTGCCAGCAGCGTAGGGTCCGCGGCAACTAATGAAAAACGGTTTTTT.

The CDR3 DNA reads as TGCAGTGCTAGAGGGGACAGGTCGAGCTCCTATAATTCACCCCTCCACTTT. Its protein product is CSARGDRSSSYNSPLHF. This chain links TRBV20-1 with TRBJ1-6, with TRBD1 identical over 8 bases. From germline, CDR1 is DFQATT and CDR2 SNEGSKA (reference sequence). Trimming at V came to 1 base and at J to 0 bases, leaving 5 bases not matched to a gene. The CDR3 sequence is 17 residues long.

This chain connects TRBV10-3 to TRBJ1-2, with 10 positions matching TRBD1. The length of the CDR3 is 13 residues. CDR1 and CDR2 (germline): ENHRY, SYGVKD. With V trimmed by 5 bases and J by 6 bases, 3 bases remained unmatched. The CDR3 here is CAISLGQGDGYTF. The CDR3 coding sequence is TGTGCCATCAGTCTCGGACAGGGGGATGGCTACACCTTC.

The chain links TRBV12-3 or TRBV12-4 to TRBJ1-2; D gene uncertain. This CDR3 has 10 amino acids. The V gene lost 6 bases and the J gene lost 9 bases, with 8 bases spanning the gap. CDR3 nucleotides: TGTGCCAGCAGCAAAGGGAGCTACACCTTC. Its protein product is CASSKGSYTF.

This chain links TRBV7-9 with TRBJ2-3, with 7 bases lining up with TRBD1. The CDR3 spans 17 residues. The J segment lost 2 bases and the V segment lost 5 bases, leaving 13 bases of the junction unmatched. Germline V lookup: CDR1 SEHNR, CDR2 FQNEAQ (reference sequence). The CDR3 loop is CASSPFPGQFITDTQYF. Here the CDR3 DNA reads TGTGCCAGCAGCCCTTTTCCGGGACAGTTTATCACAGATACGCAGTATTTT.

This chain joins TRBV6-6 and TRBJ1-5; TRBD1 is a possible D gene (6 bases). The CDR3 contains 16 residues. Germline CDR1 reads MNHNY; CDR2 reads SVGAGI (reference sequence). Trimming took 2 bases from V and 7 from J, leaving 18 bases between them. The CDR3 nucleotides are TGTGCCAGCAGTTACACTCCAGGGGCCGTCGGGCAGCCCCAGCATTTT. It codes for CASSYTPGAVGQPQHF.

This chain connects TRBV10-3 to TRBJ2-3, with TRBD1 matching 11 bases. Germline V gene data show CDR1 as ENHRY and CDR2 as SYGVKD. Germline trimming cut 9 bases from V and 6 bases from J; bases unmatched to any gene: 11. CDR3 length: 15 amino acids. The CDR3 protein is CAIRVGQGVMDTQYF. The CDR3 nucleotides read TGTGCCATTAGAGTGGGACAGGGGGTAATGGATACGCAGTATTTT.